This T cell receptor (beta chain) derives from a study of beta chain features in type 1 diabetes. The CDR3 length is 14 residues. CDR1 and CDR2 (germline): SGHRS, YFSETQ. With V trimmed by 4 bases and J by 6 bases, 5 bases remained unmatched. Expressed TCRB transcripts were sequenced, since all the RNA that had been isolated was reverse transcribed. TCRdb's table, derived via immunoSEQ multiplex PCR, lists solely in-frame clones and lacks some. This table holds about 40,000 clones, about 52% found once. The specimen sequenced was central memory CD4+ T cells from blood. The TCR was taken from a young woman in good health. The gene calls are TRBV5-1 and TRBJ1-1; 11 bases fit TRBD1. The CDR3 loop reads CASSQGQGVAEAFF. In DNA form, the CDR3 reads TGCGCCAGCAGCCAGGGACAGGGGGTTGCTGAAGCTTTCTTT.